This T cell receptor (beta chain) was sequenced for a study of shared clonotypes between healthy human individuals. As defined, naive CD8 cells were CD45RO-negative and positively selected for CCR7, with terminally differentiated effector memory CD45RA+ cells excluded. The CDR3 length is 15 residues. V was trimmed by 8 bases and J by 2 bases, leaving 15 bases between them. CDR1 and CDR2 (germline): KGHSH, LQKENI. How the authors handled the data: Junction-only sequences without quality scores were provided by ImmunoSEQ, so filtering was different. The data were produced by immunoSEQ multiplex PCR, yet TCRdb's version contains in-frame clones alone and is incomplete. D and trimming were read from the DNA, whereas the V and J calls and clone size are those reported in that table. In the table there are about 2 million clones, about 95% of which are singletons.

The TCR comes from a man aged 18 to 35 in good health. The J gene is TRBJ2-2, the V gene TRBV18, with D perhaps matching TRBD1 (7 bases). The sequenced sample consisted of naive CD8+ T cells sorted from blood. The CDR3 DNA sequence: TGTGCCAGCCCCCGAGGAGGGGGCAACACCGGGGAGCTGTTTTTT. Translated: CASPRGGGNTGELFF. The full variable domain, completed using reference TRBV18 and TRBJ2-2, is NAGVMQNPRHLVRRRGQEARLRCSPMKGHSHVYWYRQLPEEGLKFMVYLQKENIIDESGMPKERFSAEFPKEGPSILRIQQVVRGDSAAYFCASPRGGGNTGELFFGEGSRLTVL.